Below, 12 T cell receptor beta chains from the same sample are listed, as sequenced in a study of STAT5B mutations in CD4+ large granular lymphocyte leukemia. Sequencing was performed with immunoSEQ multiplex PCR; in TCRdb, only in-frame clones are kept and a portion is missing. This sample has 25,000 to 35,000 clones; roughly 72% occur once, and the top ten carry 0.29%. Sequencing was done on a sample of CD4+ T cells from blood buffy coats. These receptors were taken from a human donor in good health.

This clone was counted between two and nine times. The chain has TRBV9 and TRBJ2-2; the D gene is possibly TRBD1 (6 bases). Germline CDR1 is SGDLS and CDR2 is YYNGEE. V dropped 5 bases and J dropped 7 bases, with 18 bases sitting between them. The CDR3 spans 15 residues. CDR3 in DNA: TGTGCCAGCAGAGGCGGGCAGGGGTATCACGGGGAGCTGTTTTTT. Protein sequence: CASRGGQGYHGELFF.

The chain is built from TRBV20-1 and TRBJ2-3; D is ambiguous. CDR1 and CDR2 (germline): DFQATT, SNEGSKA (reference sequence). This CDR3 is 11 amino acids long. The V gene lost 3 bases and the J gene lost 4 bases, with 5 bases spanning the gap. The CDR3 sequence: CSARVSDTQYF. The CDR3 DNA follows: TGCAGTGCTAGGGTTTCAGATACGCAGTATTTT.

This clone was picked up a small number of times. The CDR3 nucleotides are TGTGCCAGCAGGAGGACTAGCGGGTACGAGCAGTACTTC. Encoded protein: CASRRTSGYEQYF. The V and J genes are TRBV27 and TRBJ2-7, with 11 bases aligning to TRBD2. After removal of 6 bases from V and 4 bases from J, the junction contained 2 bases not matched to a gene. The CDR3 length is 13 residues. Germline CDR1 is MNHEY and CDR2 is SMNVEV (reference sequence).

The rearrangement links TRBV29-1 to TRBJ1-4; possibly TRBD1 for D (5 bases). The V and J ends lost 6 bases and 2 bases respectively, with 13 bases between them. The CDR3 runs to 14 residues. Germline lookup yields CDR1 SQVTM and CDR2 ANQGSEA. CDR3 protein: CSVRPRDTNEKLFF. The DNA for the CDR3 is TGCAGCGTCCGACCCCGGGACACTAATGAAAAACTGTTTTTT. Using reference TRBV29-1 and TRBJ1-4 for the parts outside the CDR3, the full variable domain is SAVISQKPSRDICQRGTSLTIQCQVDSQVTMMFWYRQQPGQSLTLIATANQGSEATYESGFVIDKFPISRPNLTFSTLTVSNMSPEDSSIYLCSVRPRDTNEKLFFGSGTQLSVL.

This chain connects TRBV6-6 to TRBJ2-2; D is unresolved. The CDR3 is 16 residues long. The germline V and J ends were trimmed by 1 base and 0 bases, with 9 bases remaining between them. Germline V lookup: CDR1 MNHNY, CDR2 SVGAGI (reference sequence). The CDR3 coding sequence is TGTGCCAGCAGTTACTGGCAGGCCTCGAACACCGGGGAGCTGTTTTTT. Its protein is CASSYWQASNTGELFF.

V usage is TRBV9 and J usage is TRBJ2-2, with 7 bases lining up with TRBD1. In germline, CDR1 is SGDLS, CDR2 YYNGEE. This CDR3 is built from 15 residues. The V segment lost 2 bases and the J segment 3 bases; nucleotides outside the gene matches: 4. The CDR3 spells CASSVTGLDTGELFF. The CDR3 DNA follows: TGTGCCAGCAGCGTGACAGGGTTGGACACCGGGGAGCTGTTTTTT.

The gene calls are TRBV5-1 and TRBJ2-6; TRBD1 or TRBD2 may be the D gene (5 bases each). V was cut by 6 bases and J by 6 bases, with 13 bases left in between. Germline loops: CDR1 SGHRS, CDR2 YFSETQ. The CDR3 has 14 residues. CDR3 sequence reads: CASTGTAAANVLTF. CDR3 DNA sequence: TGCGCCAGCACGGGGACCGCTGCGGCCAACGTCCTGACTTTC.

The chain recombines TRBV11-2 with TRBJ2-7; D gene uncertain. The CDR3 consists of 13 residues. The ends were cut back, 0 bases at V and 1 base at J, with 4 bases in the middle. Germline assignment: CDR1 SGHAT and CDR2 FQNNGV. This CDR3 reads CASSLDVSYEQYF. In nucleotides, the CDR3 is TGTGCCAGCAGCTTAGATGTATCCTACGAGCAGTACTTC.

The V and J genes are TRBV2 and TRBJ2-3; D ambiguous. The CDR3 has 13 residues. Per germline, CDR1 SNHLY and CDR2 FYNNEI. The germline V and J ends were trimmed by 9 bases and 2 bases, with 12 bases remaining between them. CDR3 region: CASLLRLTDTQYF. CDR3 sequence (DNA): TGTGCCAGTCTCCTGCGGCTCACAGATACGCAGTATTTT.

This clone was counted between two and nine times. This rearrangement joins TRBV5-1 to TRBJ2-2; D not resolved. Trimming removed 0 bases from V and 6 bases from J, with 6 bases in between. The CDR3 loop spans 13 amino acids. Germline CDR1 is SGHRS and CDR2 is YFSETQ. The CDR3: CASSLGAPGELFF. The CDR3 DNA reads TGCGCCAGCAGCTTGGGGGCCCCCGGGGAGCTGTTTTTT.

The chain uses TRBV7-5 and TRBJ1-2; the table's D call, TRBD1, has no DNA check behind it. TRBV7-5 is annotated as a pseudogene. The CDR3 has 14 amino acids. The CDR3 loop reads CARSSDRPNYGYTF. CDR3 in DNA: TGTGCCAGAAGCTCAGACAGACCTAACTATGGCTACACCTTC.

This chain links TRBV10-1 with TRBJ2-1; D gene unclear. The V gene's germline CDR1 is WNHNN and CDR2 SYGVQD (reference sequence). The V end lost 3 bases, the J end lost 4 bases, and 13 bases lay between the germline ends. The CDR3 is 15 amino acids. The CDR3 loop reads CASSDSILNYNEQFF. The CDR3 DNA reads as TGCGCCAGCAGTGACAGCATCCTAAATTACAATGAGCAGTTCTTC.